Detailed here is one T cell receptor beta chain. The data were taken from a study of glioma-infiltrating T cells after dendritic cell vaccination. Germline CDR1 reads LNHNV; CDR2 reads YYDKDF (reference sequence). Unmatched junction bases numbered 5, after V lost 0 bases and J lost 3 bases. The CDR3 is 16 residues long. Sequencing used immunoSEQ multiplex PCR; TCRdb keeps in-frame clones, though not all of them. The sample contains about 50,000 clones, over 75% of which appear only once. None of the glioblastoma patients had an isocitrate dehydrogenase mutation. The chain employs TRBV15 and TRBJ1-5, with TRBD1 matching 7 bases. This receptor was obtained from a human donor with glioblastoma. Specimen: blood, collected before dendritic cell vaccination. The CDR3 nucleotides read TGTGCCACCAGCAGAGACAGGGACAGCTACAATCAGCCCCAGCATTTT. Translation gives CATSRDRDSYNQPQHF.